Presented here are 16 T cell receptor beta chains from one specimen sequenced in a study of T-cell memory formation after mild COVID-19. Using its own MiXCR run on the 5' RACE reads, TCRdb lists one record per CDR3 protein. Of about 470,000 distinct CDR3 sequences listed, 18% are singletons. The sample comprised PBMCs or a T cell subset sorted from them (not recorded which). Receptors were obtained from an adult woman who had mild COVID-19 (a few samples of this study predate the infection). Cell type and time point are not known.

The chain combines TRBV21-1 with TRBJ2-3. TRBV21-1 is listed as a pseudogene. The CDR3 has 12 amino acids. CDR3 region: CASSKLVDTQYF. CDR3 DNA sequence: TGTGCCAGCAGCAAATTGGTAGATACGCAGTATTTT.

This clonotype turned up a few times. The chain has TRBV29-1 and TRBJ2-6; no clear D. The V end was cut by 1 base, the J end by 0 bases, with 13 bases between. Germline CDR1 is SQVTM and CDR2 is ANQGSEA. This CDR3 has 17 amino acids. The CDR3, as DNA: TGCAGCGTTGAAGTGAGCAGCTTAGACTCTGGGGCCAACGTCCTGACTTTC. Amino acids: CSVEVSSLDSGANVLTF.

There are a few counts of this clonotype. J is TRBJ2-7 and V is TRBV29-1; D might be TRBD1 (5 bases). CDR3 length equals 13 residues. CDR1 and CDR2 (germline): SQVTM, ANQGSEA. Here the CDR3 DNA reads TGCAGTAGAACAGACAGACGAGCCTACGAGCAGTACTTC. This sequence encodes CSRTDRRAYEQYF.

J is TRBJ1-1 and V is TRBV7-2; D call uncertain. This CDR3 comprises 15 residues. Trimming cost V 5 bases and J 0 bases, with 13 bases left between them. Germline V lookup: CDR1 SGHTA, CDR2 FQGNSA. As DNA, the CDR3 is TGTGCCAGCAGCAGCCAAGTTGGGCTGAACACTGAAGCTTTCTTT. Translated, it gives CASSSQVGLNTEAFF.

This clonotype has more than one count but fewer than ten. The rearrangement uses TRBV7-2 and TRBJ2-7, with TRBD2 identical over 12 bases. There are 19 residues in the CDR3. Germline V CDR1 and CDR2: SGHTA, FQGNSA. V shed 5 bases and J 1 base; nucleotides not matched to a gene: 15. The CDR3 sequence: CASSISGSSGRGRSYEQYF. DNA of the CDR3: TGTGCCAGCAGCATCTCGGGGTCTAGCGGGAGGGGGAGGTCCTACGAGCAGTACTTC.

This clonotype was counted a few times. The chain carries TRBV20-1 and TRBJ1-3; weak D call: TRBD1 (5 bases). Trimming shortened V by 6 bases and J by 0 bases, and 9 bases separated the two germline ends. This CDR3 is built from 13 residues. CDR1 is DFQATT, CDR2 SNEGSKA, per germline (reference sequence). The CDR3 is CSAPDSSGNTIYF. The CDR3 nucleotides are TGCAGTGCCCCTGACAGCTCTGGAAACACCATATATTTT.

The chain links TRBV12-3 or TRBV12-4 to TRBJ2-7; tentatively, D is TRBD1 (7 bases). This CDR3 is built from 15 residues. V gave up 6 bases and J gave up 5 bases, with 20 bases separating them. CDR3 DNA sequence: TGTGCCAGCAGGCCCTGTCCCAGGGGGAGGCACGAGCAGTACTTC. This sequence encodes CASRPCPRGRHEQYF.

The chain recombines TRBV5-1 with TRBJ2-7; possibly TRBD1 or TRBD2 for D (6 bases each). Germline V gives CDR1 SGHRS, CDR2 YFSETQ. The length of the CDR3 is 14 residues. Trimming removed 4 bases from V and 5 bases from J, with 16 bases in between. CDR3 protein: CASSPGGGDNEQYF. For the CDR3, the DNA is TGCGCCAGCAGCCCTGGGGGCGGGGACAACGAGCAGTACTTC. Complete variable domain (other parts from reference TRBV5-1 and TRBJ2-7): KAGVTQTPRYLIKTRGQQVTLSCSPISGHRSVSWYQQTPGQGLQFLFEYFSETQRNKGNFPGRFSGRQFSNSRSEMNVSTLELGDSALYLCASSPGGGDNEQYFGPGTRLTVT.

The V and J genes are TRBV6-1 and TRBJ2-1; TRBD1 agrees at 8 bases. Germline values: CDR1 MNHNS, CDR2 SASEGT. The J segment lost 9 bases and the V segment lost 3 bases, leaving 1 base of the junction unmatched. The CDR3 loop spans 12 amino acids. The CDR3 DNA reads as TGTGCCAGCAGTGACGGGACAGGTGAGCAGTTCTTC. As protein: CASSDGTGEQFF.

This clonotype was found many times. This chain connects TRBV24-1 to TRBJ2-1; perhaps TRBD1 as D (6 bases). Germline V lookup: CDR1 KGHDR, CDR2 SFDVKD. This CDR3 comprises 15 residues. V lost 4 bases and J lost 7, with 16 bases in between. Here the CDR3 reads CATSDRGTVINEQFF. For the CDR3, the DNA is TGTGCCACCAGTGACAGGGGAACGGTGATTAATGAGCAGTTCTTC.

The chain uses TRBV7-9 and TRBJ2-1, with no clear D. V lost 1 base and J 10 bases, leaving 11 bases between the germline ends. The CDR3 loop spans 13 amino acids. Germline loops: CDR1 SEHNR, CDR2 FQNEAQ (reference sequence). The CDR3 is CASSLVRVGEQFF. CDR3 DNA: TGTGCCAGCAGCTTAGTAAGGGTAGGGGAGCAGTTCTTC. The full variable domain, rest sourced from reference TRBV7-9 and TRBJ2-1, is DTGVSQNPRHKITKRGQNVTFRCDPISEHNRLYWYRQTLGQGPEFLTYFQNEAQLEKSRLLSDRFSAERPKGSFSTLEIQRTEQGDSAMYLCASSLVRVGEQFFGPGTRLTVL.

This clonotype came up a few times. The rearrangement uses TRBV11-2 and TRBJ2-7; 12 nucleotides line up with TRBD2. V lost 1 base to trimming and J lost 9 bases; unmatched junction nucleotides: 7. CDR1 is SGHAT and CDR2 is FQNNGV in the germline V gene. This CDR3 spans 15 amino acids. CDR3 bases: TGTGCCAGCAGCTTAGGTGGACTAGCGGGACGCGGGCAGTACTTC. Amino acid sequence: CASSLGGLAGRGQYF.

This clonotype was recorded at least ten times. The V gene is TRBV7-3, the J gene TRBJ2-5; no clear D. Germline V gene sequence: CDR1 SGHTA, CDR2 FQGTGA. Trimming took off 6 bases at V and 1 base at J, with 9 bases between the two ends. This CDR3 has 13 amino acids. In DNA, the CDR3 is TGTGCCAGCAGTGGGGTACCCCAAGAGACCCAGTACTTC. Translated: CASSGVPQETQYF.

The gene calls are TRBV4-1 and TRBJ2-1; TRBD2 is a possible D gene (5 bases). Trimming took 1 base from V and 3 from J, leaving 10 bases between them. CDR1 and CDR2 from the germline V gene are MGHRA and YSYEKL. CDR3 size: 15 residues. CDR3 bases: TGCGCCAGCAGCCAAGTTAGCGACTTCTACAATGAGCAGTTCTTC. Encoded protein: CASSQVSDFYNEQFF.

This chain's CDR3 is CASTTRPQETQYF. CDR3 DNA: TGTGCCAGCACTACTCGCCCCCAAGAGACCCAGTACTTC. This chain uses TRBV12-3 or TRBV12-4 with TRBJ2-5; D is undetermined. The CDR3 is 13 amino acids. The V end was cut by 7 bases, the J end by 1 base, with 10 bases between.

The chain couples TRBV11-1 to TRBJ1-3, with D perhaps TRBD1 (6 bases). Per the germline V gene, CDR1 is SGHAT and CDR2 is FQDESV (reference sequence). This CDR3 region has 13 residues. The V gene lost 8 bases and the J gene lost 4 bases, with 12 bases spanning the gap. Here the CDR3 reads CASAGDSGNTIYF. The CDR3 nucleotides are TGTGCCAGCGCAGGGGATTCCGGAAACACCATATATTTT.